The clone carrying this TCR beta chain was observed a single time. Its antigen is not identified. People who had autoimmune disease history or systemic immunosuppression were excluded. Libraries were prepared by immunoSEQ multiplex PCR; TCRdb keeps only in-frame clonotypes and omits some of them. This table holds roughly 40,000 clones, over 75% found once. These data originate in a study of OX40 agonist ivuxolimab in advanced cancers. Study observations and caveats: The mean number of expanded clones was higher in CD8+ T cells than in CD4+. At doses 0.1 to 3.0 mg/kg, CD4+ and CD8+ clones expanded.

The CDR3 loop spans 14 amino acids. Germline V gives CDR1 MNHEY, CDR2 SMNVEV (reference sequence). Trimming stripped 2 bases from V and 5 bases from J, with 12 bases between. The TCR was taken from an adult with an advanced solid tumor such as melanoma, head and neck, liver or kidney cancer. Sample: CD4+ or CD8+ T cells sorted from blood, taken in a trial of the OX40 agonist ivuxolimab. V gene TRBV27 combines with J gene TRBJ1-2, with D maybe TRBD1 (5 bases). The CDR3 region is CASSLTGKKYGYTF. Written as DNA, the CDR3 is TGTGCCAGCAGTTTAACAGGAAAGAAGTATGGCTACACCTTC.